This T cell receptor (beta chain) was captured by sequencing in a study of blood T cell repertoires in COVID-19. Study-wide background: Sources were T cells, B-cell-depleted T cells, or PBMCs; the material itself was cDNA or gDNA.

Germline V gives CDR1 LNHDA, CDR2 SQIVND (reference sequence). The CDR3 covers 14 residues. V trimming: 1 base; J trimming: 8 bases; junction bases outside the gene matches: 5. As handled by the study authors: Estimation of nucleated cell counts was performed using reference gene primer amplification. The assay was immunoSEQ multiplex PCR, and TCRdb's table has in-frame clones only and misses some. That table gives V, J and clone size, and the DNA gave D and trimming. The repertoire has about 140,000 clones, around 83% of them found once; the top ten carry almost 8.5%. The sequence came from a woman in her sixties or seventies with acute or convalescent COVID-19. The rearrangement links TRBV19 to TRBJ1-2; 9 bases match TRBD1. The specimen was peripheral blood. For the CDR3, the DNA is TGTGCCAGTAGTATAGCCTCGGACAGGGGAGGCTACACCTTC. This encodes CASSIASDRGGYTF.